The T cell receptor beta chain under discussion was sequenced for a study of beta chain features in type 1 diabetes (dated by TCRdb to between 2018 and 2020). About the investigation overall: Mean age, gender distribution, total cell number and subset yield were not different between patients and healthy donors. Across all samples, approximately 98,000,000 sorted cells were examined, and cell number per subset correlated strongly with RNA yield. In the study, TCRB repertoires of sorted circulating CD4+ T cell subsets from recently diagnosed type 1 diabetes patients were compared with those of matched healthy donors. Whereas all 28 donors provided naive and central memory subsets, regulatory and stem cell-like memory subsets were isolated from just 8 patients and about 8 healthy donors. Broader findings and caveats from the paper: Naive, central memory and regulatory TCRB repertoires appeared to be more alike among patients than among healthy donors. At VDJ recombination sites, patients with type 1 diabetes made fewer insertions and deleted more nucleotides, a pattern implying thymic rearrangement abnormalities. Because small numbers of individuals were included in the HLA sub-analyses, any influence of HLA type on TCRB rearrangement was left unresolved. PCR might favor shorter templates, but patient and control samples were amplified and corrected together, so any skew would affect both groups equally. Type 1 diabetes patients showed a moderate but significant shortening of TCRB CDR3 length in all four CD4+ subsets. Because cDNA was sequenced instead of genomic DNA, highly expressing activated cells could be over-represented, though the groups showed no difference in activation or CD3 levels.

According to the germline V gene, CDR1 reads SGHDT and CDR2 reads YYEEEE. V lost 4 bases and J lost 0 bases; the stretch between them is 14 bases long. Including cysteine and phenylalanine, the CDR3 has 16 amino acids. The DNA shown is the 48-base CDR3, in frame from base 1. Each donor gave one peripheral blood draw, averaging approximately 110 mL, which was collected into heparinised tubes. Naive, central memory, regulatory and stem cell-like memory CD4+ T cells were sorted on a BD FACSAria II using a panel including CD45RO, CCR7, CD25, CD127, CD95 and CD27. A purity above 98% was achieved for all sorted populations. PBMCs were isolated right away by Lymphoprep density gradient centrifugation and were stained directly, without culture. So that batch effects would be minimized, each experiment stained and sorted samples in pairs, pairing one healthy donor with one patient. The High Capacity cDNA Reverse Transcription Kit was used to reverse transcribe all of the isolated RNA, meaning that expressed TCRB transcripts were what got sequenced. Deep immunoSEQ sequencing was applied to naive, central memory and regulatory T cell samples, giving an average of around 3.8 million total reads per sample. After sorted cells were lysed in RLT buffer, RNA was extracted with DNase-treated RNeasy Micro or Mini kits, with the choice depending on cell number. To prevent cross-contamination, each cell subset was processed individually, whereas patient and healthy donor samples were processed jointly. The immunoSEQ multiplex PCR was used to amplify TCRB sequences from cDNA, generating 87-bp fragments that spanned the CDR3 region. Sequencing of the amplicons was performed on the Illumina HiSeq platform. Processing in the source paper ran as follows. Synthetic template baselines were used to correct PCR bias computationally, reads within Hamming distance 2 were collapsed, and singletons that could not be merged were discarded. Reads were aligned to IMGT to assign V, D and J genes, CDR3 length, and insertions or deletions at six rearrangement sites. Within each subset, clonotype counts were normalized to the number of sorted cells before true diversity and Gini coefficients were calculated with the tcR R package. The overlap coefficient, calculated on TCRB nucleotide sequences, was used to measure repertoire sharing. Out-of-frame TCRB sequences from naive cells were analyzed to stand in for the pre-selection repertoire. Sourced from immuneACCESS, this table was stored by TCRdb with only in-frame sequences that have V and J called. A share of the clones is absent; for the studies checked, an unresolved V gene accounts for under half, and the remainder has no known explanation. Clone size and the V and J calls come from that table; the DNA yielded D and trimming. Within this sample are hundreds of thousands of clones, with around 16% of them counted one time only. The ten most abundant clones make up roughly 0.098% of the sample.

Note on this clone: This receptor's antigen is unknown. No much larger clone exists at a distance of one base, and base qualities are not known.

The rearranged segments are TRBV5-6 and TRBJ1-3, with TRBD1 perhaps the D gene, on 5 matching bases. This TCR was recovered from a man aged 18 to 29 in good health. The source material was naive CD4+ T cells from blood. Per the publication, the cell subset or site label means: true naive CD4+ T cells. The CDR3 region: CASSPQGQLSGNTIYF. The sequenced DNA is TGTGCCAGCAGCCCGCAGGGCCAGCTCTCTGGAAACACCATATATTTT.